Presented here are 13 T cell receptor beta chains from one specimen sequenced in a study of blood T cell repertoires in COVID-19. Assay: immunoSEQ multiplex PCR; the TCRdb copy retains only in-frame clones and omits some. The sample yields about 62,000 clones, roughly 84% seen once. Sequencing was done on a sample of peripheral blood. The source is a woman aged 80 or over with active or convalescent COVID-19.

The rearrangement uses TRBV5-4 and TRBJ1-2, with D unresolved. Germline CDR1 SGHNT, CDR2 YYREEE (reference sequence). V was pared by 9 bases and J by 1 base, with 13 bases between. The CDR3 consists of 13 residues. This chain's CDR3 is CAIHRKDNYGYTF. The CDR3 region has the DNA TGTGCCATCCACAGAAAAGATAACTATGGCTACACCTTC.

This clone turned up a few times. The J gene is TRBJ2-1, the V gene TRBV7-9, with TRBD2 matching 10 bases. Germline V gene data show CDR1 as SEHNR and CDR2 as FQNEAQ (reference sequence). J lost 12 bases, V lost 1 base, and 6 bases had no gene match. CDR3 length: 14 residues. The CDR3 protein is CASSLGAGGPRQFF. CDR3 nucleotide sequence: TGTGCCAGCAGCTTAGGAGCGGGGGGGCCTAGGCAGTTCTTC.

This clone showed up just once. The genes are TRBV11-2 and TRBJ1-6, with 9 bases that match TRBD1. Germline CDR1 SGHAT, CDR2 FQNNGV. This CDR3 is 17 amino acids long. The V segment lost 5 bases and the J segment 6 bases; nucleotides outside the gene matches: 11. CDR3 DNA: TGTGCCAGCAGCCGACGGACCGGGACAGGGAGTAATTCACCCCTCCACTTT. This gives the protein CASSRRTGTGSNSPLHF. Variable domain in full (rest from reference TRBV11-2 and TRBJ1-6): EAGVAQSPRYKIIEKRQSVAFWCNPISGHATLYWYQQILGQGPKLLIQFQNNGVVDDSQLPKDRFSAERLKGVDSTLKIQPAKLEDSAVYLCASSRRTGTGSNSPLHFGNGTRLTVT.

This chain joins TRBV5-4 and TRBJ2-1, with 11 bases that match TRBD2. Trimming cost V 4 bases and J 5 bases; bases outside gene matches: 5. Germline CDR1 and CDR2: SGHNT and YYREEE (reference sequence). The length of the CDR3 is 15 residues. CDR3 loop: CASSPLAGGNNEQFF. CDR3 DNA sequence: TGTGCCAGCAGCCCTCTAGCGGGAGGAAACAATGAGCAGTTCTTC.

A few counts support this clone. The chain's CDR3 is CASSRQQGVRTEAFF. The DNA for the CDR3 is TGCGCCAGCAGCCGGCAACAGGGTGTTCGAACTGAAGCTTTCTTT. The rearrangement joins TRBV4-1 to TRBJ1-1; D might be TRBD1 (6 bases). The V end lost 4 bases, the J end lost 5 bases, and 17 bases lay between the germline ends. Per germline, CDR1 MGHRA and CDR2 YSYEKL. This CDR3 has 15 amino acids.

The chain uses TRBV7-6 and TRBJ2-1, with 10 bases lining up with TRBD2. Germline V gene sequence: CDR1 SGHVS, CDR2 FNYEAQ. Trimming took 5 bases from V and 9 from J; bases not matched to a gene: 13. This CDR3 is built from 16 residues. Here the CDR3 DNA reads TGTGCCAGCAGCCCCCGTACTCCGGGACTAGCGACTGAGCAGTTCTTC. It is translated as CASSPRTPGLATEQFF.

V gene TRBV14 combines with J gene TRBJ1-1; D gene ambiguous. Trimming pared 1 base from V and 1 base from J, leaving 13 bases between. The CDR3 sequence is 16 residues long. Germline V CDR1 and CDR2: SGHDN, FVKESK. The CDR3 nucleotides are TGTGCCAGCAGCCAAGCGGGTGTTGTGGGGAACACTGAAGCTTTCTTT. This encodes CASSQAGVVGNTEAFF.

The chain links TRBV30 to TRBJ2-1; 9 bases match TRBD2. V shed 2 bases, J shed 5 bases, and the junction held 7 bases outside the gene matches. Germline V gene lookup returns CDR1 GTSNPN and CDR2 SVGIG (reference sequence). CDR3 length: 15 amino acids. CDR3 coding DNA: TGTGCCTGGAGTAAAGGGCGGGGGGGACACAATGAGCAGTTCTTC. Protein: CAWSKGRGGHNEQFF.

This rearrangement joins TRBV29-1 to TRBJ1-2; D is unresolved. V lost 4 bases, J lost 7 bases, and 7 bases lay in between. The CDR3 consists of 10 residues. Germline CDR1 reads SQVTM; CDR2 reads ANQGSEA. Here the CDR3 reads CSVAEFGYTF. The DNA of the CDR3 is TGCAGCGTTGCGGAGTTTGGCTACACCTTC.

This chain connects TRBV7-2 to TRBJ1-1, with D tentatively TRBD1 (6 bases). The CDR3 is made up of 15 amino acids. The V gene lost 4 bases and the J gene lost 0 bases, with 12 bases spanning the gap. Looked up from germline, CDR1 is SGHTA and CDR2 is FQGNSA. The CDR3 reads CASSYKQGLNTEAFF. The CDR3 DNA sequence: TGTGCCAGCAGCTACAAACAGGGATTGAACACTGAAGCTTTCTTT.

In DNA, the CDR3 is TGTGCCAGCAGCCGAGTGACTAGCGGGGGGAGTGGGACGCAGTATTTT. Amino acid sequence: CASSRVTSGGSGTQYF. The chain joins TRBV5-4 to TRBJ2-3, with 13 bases aligning to TRBD2. This CDR3 spans 16 amino acids. Per germline, CDR1 SGHNT and CDR2 YYREEE (reference sequence). V dropped 4 bases and J dropped 9; count of bases not matched to a gene: 11.

The chain carries TRBV6-1 and TRBJ2-3; TRBD1 might be the D (5 bases). V was cut by 1 base and J by 0 bases, with 14 bases left in between. There are 17 residues in the CDR3. From germline, CDR1 is MNHNS and CDR2 SASEGT. The CDR3 region has the DNA TGTGCCAGCAGTGAAGTCTGGACACGACTTAGCACAGATACGCAGTATTTT. It specifies CASSEVWTRLSTDTQYF.

The chain recombines TRBV6-6 with TRBJ1-2, with 10 bases aligning to TRBD1. The CDR3 covers 15 residues. The J segment lost 8 bases and the V segment lost 2 bases, leaving 8 bases of the junction unmatched. Per the germline V gene, CDR1 is MNHNY and CDR2 is SVGAGI (reference sequence). CDR3 sequence reads: CASSYATGGLGGYTF. For the CDR3, the DNA is TGTGCCAGCAGTTACGCGACAGGGGGCTTGGGCGGCTACACCTTC.